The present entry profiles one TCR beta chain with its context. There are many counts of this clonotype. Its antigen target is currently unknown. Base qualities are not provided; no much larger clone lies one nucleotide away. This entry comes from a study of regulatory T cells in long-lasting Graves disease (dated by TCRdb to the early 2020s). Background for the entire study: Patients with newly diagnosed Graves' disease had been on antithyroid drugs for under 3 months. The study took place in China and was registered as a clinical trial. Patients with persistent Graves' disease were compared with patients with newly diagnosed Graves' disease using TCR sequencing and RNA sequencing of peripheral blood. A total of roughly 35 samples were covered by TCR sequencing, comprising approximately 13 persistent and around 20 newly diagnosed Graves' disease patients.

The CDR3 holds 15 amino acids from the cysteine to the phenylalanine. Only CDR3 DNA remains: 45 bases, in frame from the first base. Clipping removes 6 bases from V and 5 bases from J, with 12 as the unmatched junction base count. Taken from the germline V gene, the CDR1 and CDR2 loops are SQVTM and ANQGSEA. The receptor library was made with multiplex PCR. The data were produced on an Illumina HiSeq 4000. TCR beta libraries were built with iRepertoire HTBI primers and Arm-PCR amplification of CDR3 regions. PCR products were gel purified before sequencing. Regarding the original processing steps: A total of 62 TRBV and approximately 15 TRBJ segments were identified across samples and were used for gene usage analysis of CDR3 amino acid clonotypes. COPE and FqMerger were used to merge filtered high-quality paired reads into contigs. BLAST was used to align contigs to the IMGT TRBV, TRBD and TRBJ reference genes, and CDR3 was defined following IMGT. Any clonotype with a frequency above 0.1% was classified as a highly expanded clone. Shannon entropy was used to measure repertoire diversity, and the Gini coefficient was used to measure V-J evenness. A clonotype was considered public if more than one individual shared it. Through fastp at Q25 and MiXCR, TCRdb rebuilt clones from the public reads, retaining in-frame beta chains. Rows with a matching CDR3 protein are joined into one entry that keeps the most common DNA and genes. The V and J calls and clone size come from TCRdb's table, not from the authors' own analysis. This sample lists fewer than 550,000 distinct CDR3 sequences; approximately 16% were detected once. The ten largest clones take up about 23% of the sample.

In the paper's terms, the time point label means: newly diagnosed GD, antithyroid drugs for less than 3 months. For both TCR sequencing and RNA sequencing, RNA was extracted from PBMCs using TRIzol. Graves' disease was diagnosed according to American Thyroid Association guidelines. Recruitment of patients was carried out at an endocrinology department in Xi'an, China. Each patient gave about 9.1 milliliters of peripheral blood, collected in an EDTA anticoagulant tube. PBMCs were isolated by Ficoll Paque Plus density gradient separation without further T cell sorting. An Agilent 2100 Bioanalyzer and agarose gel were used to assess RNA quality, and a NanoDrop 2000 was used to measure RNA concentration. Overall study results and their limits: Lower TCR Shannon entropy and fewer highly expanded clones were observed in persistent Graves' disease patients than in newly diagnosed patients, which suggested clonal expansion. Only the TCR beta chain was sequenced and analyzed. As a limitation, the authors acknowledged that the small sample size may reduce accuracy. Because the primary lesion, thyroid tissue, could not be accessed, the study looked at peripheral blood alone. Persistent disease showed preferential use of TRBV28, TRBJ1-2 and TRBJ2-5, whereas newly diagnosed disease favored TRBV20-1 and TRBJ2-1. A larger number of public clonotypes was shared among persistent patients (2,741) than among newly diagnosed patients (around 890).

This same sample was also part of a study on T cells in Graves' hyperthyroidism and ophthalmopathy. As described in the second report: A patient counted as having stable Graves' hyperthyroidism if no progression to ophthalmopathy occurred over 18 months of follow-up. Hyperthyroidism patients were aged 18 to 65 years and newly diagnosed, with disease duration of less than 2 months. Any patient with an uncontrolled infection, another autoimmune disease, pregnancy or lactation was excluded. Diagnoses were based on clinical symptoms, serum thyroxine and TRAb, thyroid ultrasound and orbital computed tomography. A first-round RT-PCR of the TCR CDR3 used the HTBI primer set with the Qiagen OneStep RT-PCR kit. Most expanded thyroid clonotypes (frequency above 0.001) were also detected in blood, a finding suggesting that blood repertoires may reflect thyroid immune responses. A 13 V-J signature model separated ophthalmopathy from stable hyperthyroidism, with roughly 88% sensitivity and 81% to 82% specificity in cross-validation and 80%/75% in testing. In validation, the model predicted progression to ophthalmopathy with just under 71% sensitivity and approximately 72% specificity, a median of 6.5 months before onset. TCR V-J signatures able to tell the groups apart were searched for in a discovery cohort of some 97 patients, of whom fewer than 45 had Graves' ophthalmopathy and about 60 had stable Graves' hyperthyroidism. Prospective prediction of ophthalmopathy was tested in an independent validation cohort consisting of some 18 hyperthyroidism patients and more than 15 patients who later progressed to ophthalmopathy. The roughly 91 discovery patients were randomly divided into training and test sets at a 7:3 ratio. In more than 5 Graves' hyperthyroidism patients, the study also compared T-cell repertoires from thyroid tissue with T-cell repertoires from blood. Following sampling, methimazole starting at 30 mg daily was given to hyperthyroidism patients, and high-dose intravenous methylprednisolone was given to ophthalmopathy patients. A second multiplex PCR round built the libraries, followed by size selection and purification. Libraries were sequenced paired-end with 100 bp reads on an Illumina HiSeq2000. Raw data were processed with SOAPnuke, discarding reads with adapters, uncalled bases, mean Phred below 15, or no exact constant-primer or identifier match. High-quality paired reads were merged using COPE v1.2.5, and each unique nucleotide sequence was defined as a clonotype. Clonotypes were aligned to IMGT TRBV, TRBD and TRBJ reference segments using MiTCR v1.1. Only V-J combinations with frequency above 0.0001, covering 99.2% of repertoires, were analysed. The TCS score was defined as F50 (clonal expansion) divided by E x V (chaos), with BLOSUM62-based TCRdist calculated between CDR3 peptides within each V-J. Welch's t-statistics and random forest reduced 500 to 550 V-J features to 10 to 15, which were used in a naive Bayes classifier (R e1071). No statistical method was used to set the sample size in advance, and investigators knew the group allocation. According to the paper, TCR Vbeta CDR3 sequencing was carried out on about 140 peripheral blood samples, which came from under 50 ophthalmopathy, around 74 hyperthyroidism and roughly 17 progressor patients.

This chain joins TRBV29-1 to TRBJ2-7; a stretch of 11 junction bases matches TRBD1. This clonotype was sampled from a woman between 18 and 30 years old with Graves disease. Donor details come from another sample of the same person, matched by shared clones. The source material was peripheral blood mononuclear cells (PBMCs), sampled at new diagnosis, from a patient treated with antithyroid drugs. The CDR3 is CSVPGRDRGVNEQYF. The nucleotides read TGCAGCGTACCCGGGCGGGACAGGGGGGTTAACGAGCAGTACTTC.